The 4 T cell receptor beta chains given below trace back to one sample, sequenced in a study of PD-1 blockade in classical Hodgkin lymphoma. Every one of the patients relapsed after autologous stem cell transplantation (brentuximab vedotin exposure was variable). The repertoire was sequenced with immunoSEQ multiplex PCR; TCRdb's copy has only in-frame clones and lacks some. The data hold several hundred clones, with less than 85% observed a single time. The sequences come from peripheral blood mononuclear cells (PBMCs), collected at baseline. The receptors here all came from a human donor with classical Hodgkin lymphoma.

This clone was observed a handful of times. The rearrangement joins TRBV29-1 to TRBJ2-1; 8 positions match TRBD1. V lost 6 bases and J lost 10; bases outside the gene matches: 8. This CDR3 comprises 12 residues. The germline gives CDR1 SQVTM, CDR2 ANQGSEA. The CDR3, as DNA: TGCAGCGTCGGAGGGACAGGCCGGGAGCAGTTCTTC. Encoded protein: CSVGGTGREQFF.

This rearrangement joins TRBV2 to TRBJ2-1; TRBD2 is a possible D gene (7 bases). CDR3 length: 16 amino acids. Deletions cut 10 bases from V and 0 bases from J, with 19 bases between. Looked up from germline, CDR1 is SNHLY and CDR2 is FYNNEI. In nucleotides, the CDR3 is TGTGCCACCCAAGGAGGGGGGGGAAGCTCCTACAATGAGCAGTTCTTC. This sequence encodes CATQGGGGSSYNEQFF.

J is TRBJ2-1 and V is TRBV7-3; D is uncertain. In germline, CDR1 is SGHTA, CDR2 FQGTGA. The CDR3 loop spans 15 amino acids. The V end lost 5 bases, the J end lost 0 bases, and 11 bases lay between the germline ends. The CDR3 region is CASSPSPSSYNEQFF. The CDR3 nucleotides are TGTGCCAGCAGCCCCTCCCCGAGCTCCTACAATGAGCAGTTCTTC. Full variable domain (rest looked up from reference TRBV7-3 and TRBJ2-1): GAGVSQTPSNKVTEKGKYVELRCDPISGHTALYWYRQSLGQGPEFLIYFQGTGAADDSGLPNDRFFAVRPEGSVSTLKIQRTERGDSAVYLCASSPSPSSYNEQFFGPGTRLTVL.

The rearrangement links TRBV4-1 to TRBJ2-1; TRBD2 aligns across 13 bases. Germline V lookup: CDR1 MGHRA, CDR2 YSYEKL. This CDR3 spans 18 amino acids. The J segment lost 9 bases and the V segment lost 2 bases, leaving 13 bases of the junction unmatched. This CDR3 is CASSQIKVGTSGITEQFF. The CDR3 DNA is TGCGCCAGCAGCCAAATAAAGGTTGGGACTAGCGGGATCACTGAGCAGTTCTTC.